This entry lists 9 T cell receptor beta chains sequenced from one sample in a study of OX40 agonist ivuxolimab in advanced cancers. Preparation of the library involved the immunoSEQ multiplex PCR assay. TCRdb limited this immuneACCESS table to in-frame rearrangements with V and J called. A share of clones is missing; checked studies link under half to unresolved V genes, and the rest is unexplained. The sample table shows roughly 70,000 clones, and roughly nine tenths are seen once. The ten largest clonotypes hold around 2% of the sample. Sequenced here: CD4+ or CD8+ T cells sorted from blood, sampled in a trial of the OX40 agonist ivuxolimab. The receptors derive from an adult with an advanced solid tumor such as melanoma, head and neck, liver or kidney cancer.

CDR3 amino acids: CASSYSGQANEKLFF. The CDR3 DNA sequence: TGCGCCAGCAGTTATTCGGGACAGGCGAATGAAAAACTGTTTTTT. The rearrangement links TRBV5-1 to TRBJ1-4; 8 positions match TRBD1. The ends lost 5 bases at V and 5 bases at J; junction bases unmatched: 8. CDR3 length: 15 amino acids. Germline CDR1 and CDR2: SGHRS and YFSETQ.

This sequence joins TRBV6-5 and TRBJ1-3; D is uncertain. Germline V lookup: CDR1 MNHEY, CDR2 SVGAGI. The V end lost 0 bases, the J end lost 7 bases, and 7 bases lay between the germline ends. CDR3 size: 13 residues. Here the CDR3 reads CASSYSPGNTIYF. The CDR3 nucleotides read TGTGCCAGCAGTTACTCGCCGGGGAACACCATATATTTT.

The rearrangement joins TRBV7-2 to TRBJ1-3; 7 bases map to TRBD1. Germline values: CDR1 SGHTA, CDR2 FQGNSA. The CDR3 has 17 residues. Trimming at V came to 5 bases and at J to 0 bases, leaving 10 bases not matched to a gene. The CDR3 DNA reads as TGTGCCAGCAGCCCCTATTTAGGGGGCGGCTCTGGAAACACCATATATTTT. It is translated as CASSPYLGGGSGNTIYF.

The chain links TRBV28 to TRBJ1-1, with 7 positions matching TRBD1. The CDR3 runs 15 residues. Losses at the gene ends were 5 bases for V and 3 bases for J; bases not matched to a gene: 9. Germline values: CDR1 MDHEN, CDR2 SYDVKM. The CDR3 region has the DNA TGTGCCAGCAGTGGAGGGTACAGGGGCGACACTGAAGCTTTCTTT. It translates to CASSGGYRGDTEAFF.

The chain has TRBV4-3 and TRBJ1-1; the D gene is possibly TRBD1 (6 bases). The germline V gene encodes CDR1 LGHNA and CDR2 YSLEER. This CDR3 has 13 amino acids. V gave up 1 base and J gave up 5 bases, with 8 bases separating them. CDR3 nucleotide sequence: TGCGCCAGCAGCCAAGTAACAGGGACTGAAGCTTTCTTT. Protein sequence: CASSQVTGTEAFF.

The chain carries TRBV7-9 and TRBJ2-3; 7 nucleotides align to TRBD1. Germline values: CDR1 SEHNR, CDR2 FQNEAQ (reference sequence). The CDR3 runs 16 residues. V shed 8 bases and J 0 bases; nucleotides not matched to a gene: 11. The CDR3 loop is CASVSGTALSTDTQYF. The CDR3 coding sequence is TGTGCCAGCGTCTCGGGGACAGCGCTTAGCACAGATACGCAGTATTTT. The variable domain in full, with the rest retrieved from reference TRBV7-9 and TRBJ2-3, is DTGVSQNPRHKITKRGQNVTFRCDPISEHNRLYWYRQTLGQGPEFLTYFQNEAQLEKSRLLSDRFSAERPKGSFSTLEIQRTEQGDSAMYLCASVSGTALSTDTQYFGPGTRLTVL.

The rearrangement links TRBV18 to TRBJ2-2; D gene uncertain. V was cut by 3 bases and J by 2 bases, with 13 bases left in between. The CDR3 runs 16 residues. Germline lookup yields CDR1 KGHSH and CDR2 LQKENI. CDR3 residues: CASSPTFQVNTGELFF. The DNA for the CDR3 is TGTGCCAGCTCACCCACCTTCCAAGTAAACACCGGGGAGCTGTTTTTT. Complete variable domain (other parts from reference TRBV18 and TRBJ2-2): NAGVMQNPRHLVRRRGQEARLRCSPMKGHSHVYWYRQLPEEGLKFMVYLQKENIIDESGMPKERFSAEFPKEGPSILRIQQVVRGDSAAYFCASSPTFQVNTGELFFGEGSRLTVL.

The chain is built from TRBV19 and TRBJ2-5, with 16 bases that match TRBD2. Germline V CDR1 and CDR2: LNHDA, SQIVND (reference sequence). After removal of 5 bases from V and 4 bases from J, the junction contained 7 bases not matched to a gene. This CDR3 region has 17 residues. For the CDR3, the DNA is TGTGCCAGTAGTCCCGGGACTAGCGGGAGGGCCCTAGAGACCCAGTACTTC. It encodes CASSPGTSGRALETQYF.

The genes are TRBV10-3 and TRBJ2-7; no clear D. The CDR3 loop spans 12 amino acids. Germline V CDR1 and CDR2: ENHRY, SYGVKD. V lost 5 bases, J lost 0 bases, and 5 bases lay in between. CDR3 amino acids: CAISKSSYEQYF. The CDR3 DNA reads TGTGCCATCAGTAAGAGCTCCTACGAGCAGTACTTC.